A single sample is the source of the 12 T cell receptor beta chains below, sequenced in a study of radiation and T cells in renal cell carcinoma. Libraries were prepared by immunoSEQ multiplex PCR; TCRdb keeps only in-frame clonotypes and omits some of them. Of some 64,000 clones in the sample, roughly 80% were seen once. Time point described: blood 4 weeks post-SBRT, at nephrectomy. Treatment specified: 15 Gy SBRT to primary tumor, nephrectomy 4 weeks later. Here the sequenced sample was blood, taken from a patient whose treatment included radiotherapy and nephrectomy. The origin of the receptors is a man aged 55 to 70 with renal cell carcinoma.

This clone was detected only a few times. The V call is TRBV7-2, the J call TRBJ2-3, with D possibly matching TRBD2 (6 bases). Trimming shortened V by 1 base and J by 0 bases, and 14 bases separated the two germline ends. Looked up from germline, CDR1 is SGHTA and CDR2 is FQGNSA. The CDR3 is 17 amino acids. The CDR3 sequence: CASSLGGGITSTDTQYF. The DNA for the CDR3 is TGTGCCAGCAGCTTAGGGGGCGGGATCACTAGCACAGATACGCAGTATTTT.

V and J are TRBV7-7 and TRBJ2-3, with 9 bases matching TRBD1. V lost 5 bases to trimming and J lost 6 bases; unmatched junction nucleotides: 12. Germline CDR1 is SSHAT and CDR2 is FNYEAQ (reference sequence). This CDR3 spans 16 amino acids. CDR3 DNA sequence: TGTGCCAGCAGCCGCAGTGGGGACAGGGTCGGGGATACGCAGTATTTT. Amino acids: CASSRSGDRVGDTQYF.

The chain links TRBV15 to TRBJ2-6; D is possibly TRBD1 (6 bases). Per the germline V gene, CDR1 is LNHNV and CDR2 is YYDKDF (reference sequence). The CDR3 runs 16 residues. Trimming shortened V by 5 bases and J by 0 bases, and 11 bases separated the two germline ends. CDR3 loop: CATSSGADSGANVLTF. For the CDR3, the DNA is TGTGCCACCAGCTCAGGGGCCGACTCTGGGGCCAACGTCCTGACTTTC.

The chain is built from TRBV7-8 and TRBJ2-1, with 7 nucleotides matching TRBD1. This CDR3 contains 14 residues. Germline CDR1 reads SGHVS; CDR2 reads FQNEAQ. J gave up 9 bases and V 1 base, and 6 bases lay outside the gene matches. The DNA for the CDR3 is TGTGCCAGCAGCTTAGACAGGGGTTTGGTTGAGCAGTTCTTC. Protein: CASSLDRGLVEQFF.

The V and J genes are TRBV6-1 and TRBJ2-1; 8 nucleotides agree with TRBD2. CDR1 is MNHNS, CDR2 SASEGT, per germline. The CDR3 is made up of 14 amino acids. The V gene end was trimmed by 5 bases and the J gene end by 3 bases; junction bases not matched to a gene: 3. CDR3 sequence reads: CASSLAGRYNEQFF. In DNA, the CDR3 is TGTGCCAGCAGTCTAGCGGGCCGCTACAATGAGCAGTTCTTC.

This clone was detected only a few times. The genes are TRBV5-1 and TRBJ1-2; TRBD1 matches 7 bases. In germline, CDR1 is SGHRS, CDR2 YFSETQ. V gave up 4 bases and J gave up 3 bases; unmatched junction bases: 6. The length of the CDR3 is 14 residues. This CDR3 reads CASSIQGRDYGYTF. The CDR3 DNA sequence: TGCGCCAGCAGCATACAGGGGAGGGACTATGGCTACACCTTC.

By share, this clone ranks as medium-sized. This chain uses TRBV4-1 with TRBJ1-1; D is possibly TRBD1 (6 bases). Germline values: CDR1 MGHRA, CDR2 YSYEKL. V dropped 0 bases and J dropped 1 base, with 9 bases sitting between them. CDR3 length equals 15 residues. The CDR3 bases are TGCGCCAGCAGCCAAGAGGTGACAGGGAACACTGAAGCTTTCTTT. As protein: CASSQEVTGNTEAFF.

This chain joins TRBV7-8 and TRBJ1-3, with D unclear. This CDR3 is built from 15 residues. Germline V gene lookup returns CDR1 SGHVS and CDR2 FQNEAQ. Trimming cost V 2 bases and J 1 base, with 9 bases left between them. This CDR3 reads CASSLNRASGNTIYF. CDR3 nucleotides: TGTGCCAGCAGCTTAAACCGAGCTTCTGGAAACACCATATATTTT.

The CDR3 DNA reads as TGTGCCAGCAGTACCGTCCGGGACAGGGGGCGAGATGAGCAGTTCTTC. It is translated as CASSTVRDRGRDEQFF. This sequence joins TRBV27 and TRBJ2-1; 12 nucleotides agree with TRBD1. Germline CDR1 reads MNHEY; CDR2 reads SMNVEV (reference sequence). The CDR3 has 16 residues. J lost 8 bases, V lost 5 bases, and 10 bases had no gene match.

The chain employs TRBV11-2 and TRBJ1-2, with unresolved D. There are 12 residues in the CDR3. The germline V gene has CDR1 SGHAT and CDR2 FQNNGV. V lost 4 bases and J 6 bases, leaving 9 bases between the germline ends. The CDR3 loop reads CASSSESDGYTF. CDR3 sequence (DNA): TGTGCCAGCAGCTCTGAGTCAGATGGCTACACCTTC.

J is TRBJ1-6 and V is TRBV27; the match to TRBD1 covers 8 bases. V lost 2 bases and J lost 9; bases outside the gene matches: 6. Germline CDR1 is MNHEY and CDR2 is SMNVEV (reference sequence). This CDR3 has 15 residues. This CDR3 reads CASSLLQGAGSPLHF. DNA of the CDR3: TGTGCCAGCAGTTTACTCCAGGGGGCGGGTTCACCCCTCCACTTT.

The chain has TRBV10-1 and TRBJ2-3; possibly TRBD2 for D (6 bases). CDR3 length: 13 amino acids. V lost 6 bases and J lost 4, with 11 bases in between. CDR1 is WNHNN and CDR2 is SYGVQD in the germline V gene (reference sequence). For the CDR3, the DNA is TGCGCCAGCAGCGGGGGTGTATCAGATACGCAGTATTTT. Translated: CASSGGVSDTQYF.